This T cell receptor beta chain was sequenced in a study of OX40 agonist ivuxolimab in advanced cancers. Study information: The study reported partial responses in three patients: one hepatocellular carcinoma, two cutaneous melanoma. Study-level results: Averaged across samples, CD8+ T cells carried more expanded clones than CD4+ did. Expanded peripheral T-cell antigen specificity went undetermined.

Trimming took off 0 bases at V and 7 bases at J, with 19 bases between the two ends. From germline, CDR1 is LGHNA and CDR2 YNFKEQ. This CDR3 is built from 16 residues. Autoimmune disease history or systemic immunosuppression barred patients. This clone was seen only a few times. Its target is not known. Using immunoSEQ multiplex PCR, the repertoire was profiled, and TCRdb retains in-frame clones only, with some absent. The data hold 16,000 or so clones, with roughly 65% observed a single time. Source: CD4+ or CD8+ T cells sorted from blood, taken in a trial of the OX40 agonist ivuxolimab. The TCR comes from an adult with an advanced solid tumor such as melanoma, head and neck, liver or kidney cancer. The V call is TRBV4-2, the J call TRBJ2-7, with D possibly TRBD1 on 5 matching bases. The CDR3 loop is CASSQDHIGVDREQYF. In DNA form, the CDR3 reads TGTGCCAGCAGCCAAGATCATATAGGGGTCGATCGGGAGCAGTACTTC.